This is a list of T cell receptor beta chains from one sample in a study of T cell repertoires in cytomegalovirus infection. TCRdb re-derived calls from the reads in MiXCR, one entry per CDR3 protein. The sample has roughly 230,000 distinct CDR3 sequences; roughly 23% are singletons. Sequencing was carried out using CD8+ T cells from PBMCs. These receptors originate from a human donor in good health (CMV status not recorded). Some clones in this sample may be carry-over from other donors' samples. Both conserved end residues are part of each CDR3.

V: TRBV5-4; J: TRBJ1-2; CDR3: CASSTTWTGGYGYTF
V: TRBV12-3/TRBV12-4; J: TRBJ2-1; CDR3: CASSPGGAGGYNEQFF
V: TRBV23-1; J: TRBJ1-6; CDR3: CADRPHSPLHF
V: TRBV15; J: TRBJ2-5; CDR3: CATSTDRGPQETQYF
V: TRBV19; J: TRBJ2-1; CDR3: CASSNGLVYNEQFF
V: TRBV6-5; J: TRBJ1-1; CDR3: CASSYSSGGNTEAFF
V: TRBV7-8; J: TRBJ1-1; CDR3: CASSWGLLNTEAFF
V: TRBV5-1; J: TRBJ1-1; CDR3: CASSHGQGARGTEAFF
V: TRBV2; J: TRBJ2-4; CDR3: CASNRGGLSGNIQYF
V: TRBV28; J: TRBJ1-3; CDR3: CASTRASDGRNTIYF
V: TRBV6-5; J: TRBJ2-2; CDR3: CASSYFLGGTGELFF
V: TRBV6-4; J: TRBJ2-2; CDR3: CASSGSGELFF
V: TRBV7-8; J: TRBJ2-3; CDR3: CASSSRDRTDTQYF
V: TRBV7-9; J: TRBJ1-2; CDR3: CASSPAGGKNYGYTF
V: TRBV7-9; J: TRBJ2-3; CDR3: CASSDTGGLSTDTQYF
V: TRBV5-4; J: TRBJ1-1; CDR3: CASRRETGEDTEAFF
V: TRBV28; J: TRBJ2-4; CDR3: CASSPGDSFLAKNIQYF
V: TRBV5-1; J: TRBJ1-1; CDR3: CASSFGGGSEAFF
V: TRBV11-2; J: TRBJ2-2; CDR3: CASSLEGLGTGELFF
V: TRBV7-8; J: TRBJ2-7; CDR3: CASSFFPTGASYEQYF
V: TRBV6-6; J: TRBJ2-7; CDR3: CASSYWGRQEGYEQYF
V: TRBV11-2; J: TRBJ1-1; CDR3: CASSLGLGGENTEAFF
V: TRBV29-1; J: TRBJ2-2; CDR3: CSVEEGDSHTGELFF
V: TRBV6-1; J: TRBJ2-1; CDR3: CATQSGVFEFF
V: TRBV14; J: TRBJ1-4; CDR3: CASSQERSGFEKLFF
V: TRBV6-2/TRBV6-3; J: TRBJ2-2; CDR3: CASSPTPANTGELFF